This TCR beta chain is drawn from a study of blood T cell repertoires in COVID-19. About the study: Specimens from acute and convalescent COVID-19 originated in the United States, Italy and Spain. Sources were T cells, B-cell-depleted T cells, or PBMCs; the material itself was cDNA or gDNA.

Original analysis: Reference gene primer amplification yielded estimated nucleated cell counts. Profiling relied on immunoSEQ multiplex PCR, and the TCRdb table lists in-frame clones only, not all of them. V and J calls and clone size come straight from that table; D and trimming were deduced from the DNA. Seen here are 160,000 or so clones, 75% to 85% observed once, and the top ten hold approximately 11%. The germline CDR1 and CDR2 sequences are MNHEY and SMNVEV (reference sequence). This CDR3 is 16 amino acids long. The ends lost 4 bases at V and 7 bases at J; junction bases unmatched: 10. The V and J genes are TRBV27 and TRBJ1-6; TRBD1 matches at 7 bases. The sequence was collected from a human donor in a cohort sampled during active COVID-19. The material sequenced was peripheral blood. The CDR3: CASSYSAGGSNSPLHF. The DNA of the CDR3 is TGTGCCAGCAGTTACTCGGCAGGGGGAAGCAATTCACCCCTCCACTTT.